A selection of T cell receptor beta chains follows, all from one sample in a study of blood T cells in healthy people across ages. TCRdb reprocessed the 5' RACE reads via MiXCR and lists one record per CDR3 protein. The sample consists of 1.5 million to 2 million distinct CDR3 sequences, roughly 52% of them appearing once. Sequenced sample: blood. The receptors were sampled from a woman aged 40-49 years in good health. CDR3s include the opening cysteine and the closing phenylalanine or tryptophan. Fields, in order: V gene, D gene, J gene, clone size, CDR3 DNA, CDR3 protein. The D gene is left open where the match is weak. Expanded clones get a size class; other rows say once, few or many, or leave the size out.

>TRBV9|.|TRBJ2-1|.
TGTGCCAGCAGCGTAGCTCCAGGGAGTGAGCAGTTCTTC
CASSVAPGSEQFF
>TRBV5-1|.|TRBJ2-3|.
TGCGCCAGCAGCGGCGACAGCGGGCTTGGCACAGATACGCAGTATTTT
CASSGDSGLGTDTQYF
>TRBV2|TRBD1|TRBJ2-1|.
TGTGCCAGCAGCAAGGACAGGGTTGGCAATGAGCAGTTCTTC
CASSKDRVGNEQFF
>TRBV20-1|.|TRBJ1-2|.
TGCAGTGCTAGAGATCGGGGGGCAAAGTATGGCTACACCTTC
CSARDRGAKYGYTF
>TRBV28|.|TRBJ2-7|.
TGTGCCAGCAGTTTTCCAGGGTTCTACGAGCAGTACTTC
CASSFPGFYEQYF
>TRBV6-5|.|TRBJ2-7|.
TGTGCCAGCACCAAAGGCTACGAGCAGTACTTC
CASTKGYEQYF
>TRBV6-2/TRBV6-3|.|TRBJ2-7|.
TGTGCCAGCAGTTACCCCAGACACGATACCGACGAGCAGTACTTC
CASSYPRHDTDEQYF
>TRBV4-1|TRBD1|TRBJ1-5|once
TGCGCCAGCAGCCAAGCACAGGGGGGCACTCAGCCCCAGCATTTT
CASSQAQGGTQPQHF
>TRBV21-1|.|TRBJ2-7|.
TGTGCCAGCAGCCGACGACGGCGTACCTCCTACGAGCAGTACTTC
CASSRRRRTSYEQYF
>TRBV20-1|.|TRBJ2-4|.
TGCAGTGCTAGAGATGATCAGCGGAACTCGATGCAGTACTTC
CSARDDQRNSMQYF
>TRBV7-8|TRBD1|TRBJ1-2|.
TGTGCCAGCAGCCCGGTCAGGGGGCTTGGCTACACCTTC
CASSPVRGLGYTF
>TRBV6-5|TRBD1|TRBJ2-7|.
TGTGCCAGCAGTCAAAGACAGGGGGCTACAGCCGGTCTGTACTTC
CASSQRQGATAGLYF
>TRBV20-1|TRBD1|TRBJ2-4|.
TGCAGTGCTACCCGACGAAGACAGGGGGCCCTGAAGGACATTCAGTACTTC
CSATRRRQGALKDIQYF
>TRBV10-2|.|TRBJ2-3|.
TGCGCCAGCGCACAGGGAGATACGCAGTATTTT
CASAQGDTQYF
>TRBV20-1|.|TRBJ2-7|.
TGCAGTGCTAGAAAAAGCGCGGGGTTCTACGAGCAGTACTTC
CSARKSAGFYEQYF
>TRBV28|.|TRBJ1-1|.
TGTGCCAGCTCATCCTGGGGCACTGAAGCTTTCTTT
CASSSWGTEAFF
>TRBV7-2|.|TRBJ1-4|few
TGTGCCAGCAGCTCAGGAGAGGGTCTTCGGGGGCAAAATGAAAAACTGTTTTTT
CASSSGEGLRGQNEKLFF
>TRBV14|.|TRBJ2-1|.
TGTGCCAGCAGCCAAGTAGGGACACGGAACAATGAGCAGTTCTTC
CASSQVGTRNNEQFF
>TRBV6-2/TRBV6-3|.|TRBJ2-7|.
TGTGCCAGCAGTTACTCGACATTAATGTACGAGCAGTACTTC
CASSYSTLMYEQYF
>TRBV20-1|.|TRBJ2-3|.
TGCAGTGCTCAGGGGACCGGCACAGATACGCAGTATTTT
CSAQGTGTDTQYF
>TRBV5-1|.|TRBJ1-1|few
TGCGCCAGCAGCCCGACAACAGGGTATACTGAAGCTTTCTTT
CASSPTTGYTEAFF
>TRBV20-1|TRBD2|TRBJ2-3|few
TGCAGTGCCCAGCTAGCGGGGGGCGCGGTCGTCACAGATACGCAGTATTTT
CSAQLAGGAVVTDTQYF
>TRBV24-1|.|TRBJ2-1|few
TGTGCCACCAGTGATCGGGGGAGAACCTACAATGAGCAGTTCTTC
CATSDRGRTYNEQFF
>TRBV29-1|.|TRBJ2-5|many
TGCAGCGTCACTACCCCGGACAGACGAGAGACCCAGTACTTC
CSVTTPDRRETQYF
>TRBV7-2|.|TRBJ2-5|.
TGTGCCAGCAGCAGAGGGGGGACTGGTGAGACCCAGTACTTC
CASSRGGTGETQYF
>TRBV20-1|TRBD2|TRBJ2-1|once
TGCAGTGCGCAGACTAGCGGGGACTTCAATGAGCAGTTCTTC
CSAQTSGDFNEQFF
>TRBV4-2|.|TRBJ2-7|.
TGTGCCAGCAGCCAAGAAGCGGCAGGGAACTACGAGCAGTACTTC
CASSQEAAGNYEQYF
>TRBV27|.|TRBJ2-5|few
TGTGCCAGCAGTTTATACCAAGGAGAGACCCAGTACTTC
CASSLYQGETQYF
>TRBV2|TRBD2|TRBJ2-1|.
TGTGCCAGCAATAAGCGGGGGGACAATGAGCAGTTCTTC
CASNKRGDNEQFF
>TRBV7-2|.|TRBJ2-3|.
TGTGCCAGCAGCTCCCAGCGCACAGATACGCAGTATTTT
CASSSQRTDTQYF
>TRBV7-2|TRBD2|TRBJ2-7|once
TGTGCCAGCAGCCCTAGGACTAGCGTGGGAAATGAGCAGTACTTC
CASSPRTSVGNEQYF
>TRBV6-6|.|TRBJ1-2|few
TGTGCCAGCGAGGGGGGAATGGTGATTAACTATGGCTACACCTTC
CASEGGMVINYGYTF
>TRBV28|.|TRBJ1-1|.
TGTGCCAGCAAGTTCCGGGGTACGATGAACACTGAAGCTTTCTTT
CASKFRGTMNTEAFF
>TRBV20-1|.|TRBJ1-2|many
TGCAGTGCTAACTTCGACACCTATGGCTACACCTTC
CSANFDTYGYTF
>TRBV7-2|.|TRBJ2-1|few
TGTGCCAGCAGCAAAGCCCCCCGCCCTACTGAGCAGTTCTTC
CASSKAPRPTEQFF
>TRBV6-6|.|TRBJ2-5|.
TGTGCCAGCAGCGTGGCACAGGGATCTTACAATGAGCAGTACTTC
CASSVAQGSYNEQYF
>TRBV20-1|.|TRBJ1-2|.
TGCAGTGCTTGGCTCCCAAACGGCTACACCTTC
CSAWLPNGYTF
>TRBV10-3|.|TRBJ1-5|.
TGTGCCATCAGTGATGGAGGGGAAAATCAGCCCCAGCATTTT
CAISDGGENQPQHF
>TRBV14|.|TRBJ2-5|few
TGTGCCAGCAGCCAAAATCTGGGACAAGAGACCCAGTACTTC
CASSQNLGQETQYF
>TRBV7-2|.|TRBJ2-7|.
TGTGCCAGCAGCTTAGGCGGCCCTCGAAGCGAGCAGTACTTC
CASSLGGPRSEQYF
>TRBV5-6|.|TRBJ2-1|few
TGTGCCAGCAGCCGGAGACAGGCGATCTACAATGAGCAGTTCTTC
CASSRRQAIYNEQFF
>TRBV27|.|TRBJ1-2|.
TGTGCCAGCAGTCTCACGGGGGGGGTTCTTTATGGCTACACCTTC
CASSLTGGVLYGYTF
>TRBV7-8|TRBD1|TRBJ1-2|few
TGTGCCAGCAGCACCCGGACAGGGATTGACTATGGCTACACCTTC
CASSTRTGIDYGYTF
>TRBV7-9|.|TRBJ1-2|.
TGTGCCAGCGGTCCGGGCTTTGCTAACTATGGCTACACCTTC
CASGPGFANYGYTF
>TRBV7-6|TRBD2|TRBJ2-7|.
TGTGCCAGCAGCTTAGAGGGGACCCTAGCGGGGGGGGTCAGCTCCTACAATGAGCAGTACTTC
CASSLEGTLAGGVSSYNEQYF